These 5 T cell receptor beta chains came from one sample sequenced in a study of T cells after yellow fever vaccination. Each CDR3 protein is one row after TCRdb ran MiXCR on the 5' RACE reads. The data contain roughly 160,000 distinct CDR3 sequences, around 9.3% of them singletons. Sequencing used CD8+ T cells sorted from PBMCs, obtained 45 days after the yellow fever booster vaccination. These receptors all come from a man younger than 35 who received the YFV17D yellow fever vaccine.

This chain links TRBV12-3 or TRBV12-4 with TRBJ2-7; TRBD1 matches at 9 bases. Trimming took 7 bases from V and 3 from J; bases not matched to a gene: 10. CDR3 size: 15 residues. The CDR3 protein is CASKYGWGQGYEQYF. The CDR3 coding sequence is TGTGCCAGCAAATATGGGTGGGGACAGGGCTACGAGCAGTACTTC.

This chain joins TRBV7-9 and TRBJ1-4; D remains unclear. Per the germline V gene, CDR1 is SEHNR and CDR2 is FQNEAQ (reference sequence). CDR3 length: 13 amino acids. The ends were cut back, 5 bases at V and 0 bases at J, with 4 bases in the middle. The CDR3 DNA is TGTGCCAGCAGCGAAACAACTAATGAAAAACTGTTTTTT. It yields the protein CASSETTNEKLFF.

This clonotype appeared a few times. The chain employs TRBV12-3 or TRBV12-4 and TRBJ1-2, with D tentatively TRBD1 (6 bases). The CDR3 runs 16 residues. The V and J ends lost 2 bases and 1 base respectively, with 14 bases between them. The CDR3, as DNA: TGTGCCAGCAGTTTACCATCAGGGGAGTATAACTATGGCTACACCTTC. Its translation is CASSLPSGEYNYGYTF.

The gene calls are TRBV7-9 and TRBJ2-1; tentative D call: TRBD1 (6 bases). The length of the CDR3 is 15 residues. V shed 1 base and J shed 2 bases, with 9 bases lying between them. CDR1 and CDR2 from the germline V gene are SEHNR and FQNEAQ (reference sequence). CDR3 sequence: CASSLVAGAYNEQFF. The CDR3 nucleotides are TGTGCCAGCAGCTTAGTTGCAGGGGCCTACAATGAGCAGTTCTTC. Full variable domain (rest looked up from reference TRBV7-9 and TRBJ2-1): DTGVSQNPRHKITKRGQNVTFRCDPISEHNRLYWYRQTLGQGPEFLTYFQNEAQLEKSRLLSDRFSAERPKGSFSTLEIQRTEQGDSAMYLCASSLVAGAYNEQFFGPGTRLTVL.

The chain recombines TRBV11-2 with TRBJ2-3; the D gene is possibly TRBD2 (7 bases). This CDR3 has 14 amino acids. The V end lost 10 bases, the J end lost 5 bases, and 19 bases lay between the germline ends. Germline V gives CDR1 SGHAT, CDR2 FQNNGV. DNA of the CDR3: TGTGCCATCCCCCGGGGGGCGCAAGGAGATACGCAGTATTTT. Translated: CAIPRGAQGDTQYF.